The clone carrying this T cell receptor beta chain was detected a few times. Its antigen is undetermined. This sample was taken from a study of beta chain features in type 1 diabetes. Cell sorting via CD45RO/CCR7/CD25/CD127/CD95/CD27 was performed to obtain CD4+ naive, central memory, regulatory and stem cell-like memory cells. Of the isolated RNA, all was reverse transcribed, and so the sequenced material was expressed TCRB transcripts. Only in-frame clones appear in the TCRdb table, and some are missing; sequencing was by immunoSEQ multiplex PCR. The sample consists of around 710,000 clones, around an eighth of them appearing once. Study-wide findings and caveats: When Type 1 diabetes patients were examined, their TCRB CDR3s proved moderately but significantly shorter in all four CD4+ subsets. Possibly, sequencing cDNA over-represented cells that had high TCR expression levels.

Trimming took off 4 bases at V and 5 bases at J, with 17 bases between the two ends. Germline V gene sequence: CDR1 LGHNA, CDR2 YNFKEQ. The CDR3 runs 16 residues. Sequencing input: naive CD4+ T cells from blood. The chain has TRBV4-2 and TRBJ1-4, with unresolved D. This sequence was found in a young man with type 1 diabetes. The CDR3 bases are TGTGCCAGCAGCCGCGAACATCGGGCCCTAAATGAAAAACTGTTTTTT. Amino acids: CASSREHRALNEKLFF.